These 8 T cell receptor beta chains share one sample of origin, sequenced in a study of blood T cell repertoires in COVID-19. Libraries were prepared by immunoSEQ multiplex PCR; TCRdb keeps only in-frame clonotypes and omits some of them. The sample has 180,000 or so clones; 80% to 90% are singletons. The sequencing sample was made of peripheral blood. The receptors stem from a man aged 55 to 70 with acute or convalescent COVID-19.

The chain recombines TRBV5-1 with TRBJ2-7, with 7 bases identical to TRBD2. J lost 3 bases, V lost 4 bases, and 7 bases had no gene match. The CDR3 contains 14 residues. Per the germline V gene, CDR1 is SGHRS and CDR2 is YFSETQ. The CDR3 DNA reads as TGCGCCAGCAGCGTGACCGGGACTAACTACGAGCAGTACTTC. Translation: CASSVTGTNYEQYF.

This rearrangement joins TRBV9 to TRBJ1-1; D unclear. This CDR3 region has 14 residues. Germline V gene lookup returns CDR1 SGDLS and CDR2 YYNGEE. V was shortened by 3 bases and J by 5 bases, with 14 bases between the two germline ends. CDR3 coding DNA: TGTGCCAGCAGCGCCCGTTTAGCGGGAACTGAAGCTTTCTTT. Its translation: CASSARLAGTEAFF.

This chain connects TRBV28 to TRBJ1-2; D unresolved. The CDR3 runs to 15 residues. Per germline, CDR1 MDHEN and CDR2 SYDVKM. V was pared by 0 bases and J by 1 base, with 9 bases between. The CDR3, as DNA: TGTGCCAGCAGTTTATGGGCGGTCTATAACTATGGCTACACCTTC. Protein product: CASSLWAVYNYGYTF.

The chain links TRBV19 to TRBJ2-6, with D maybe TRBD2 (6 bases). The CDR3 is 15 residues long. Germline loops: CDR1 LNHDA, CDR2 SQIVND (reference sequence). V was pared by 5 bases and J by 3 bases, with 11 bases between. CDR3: CASSGVAVGANVLTF. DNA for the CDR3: TGTGCCAGTAGTGGGGTAGCGGTTGGGGCCAACGTCCTGACTTTC.

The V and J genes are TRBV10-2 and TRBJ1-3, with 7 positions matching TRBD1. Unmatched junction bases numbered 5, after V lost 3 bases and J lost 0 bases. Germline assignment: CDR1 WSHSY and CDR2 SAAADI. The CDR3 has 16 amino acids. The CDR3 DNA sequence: TGCGCCAGCAGTGATTGGACAGGTCACTCTGGAAACACCATATATTTT. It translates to CASSDWTGHSGNTIYF.

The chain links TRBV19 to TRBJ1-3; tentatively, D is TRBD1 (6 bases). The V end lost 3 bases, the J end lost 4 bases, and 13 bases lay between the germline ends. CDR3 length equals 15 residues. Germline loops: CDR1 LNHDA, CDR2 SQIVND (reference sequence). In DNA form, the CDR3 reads TGTGCCAGTAGTATCGCTAGGGGGTTCGGAAACACCATATATTTT. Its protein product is CASSIARGFGNTIYF. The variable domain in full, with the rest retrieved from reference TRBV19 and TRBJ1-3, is DGGITQSPKYLFRKEGQNVTLSCEQNLNHDAMYWYRQDPGQGLRLIYYSQIVNDFQKGDIAEGYSVSREKKESFPLTVTSAQKNPTAFYLCASSIARGFGNTIYFGEGSWLTVV.

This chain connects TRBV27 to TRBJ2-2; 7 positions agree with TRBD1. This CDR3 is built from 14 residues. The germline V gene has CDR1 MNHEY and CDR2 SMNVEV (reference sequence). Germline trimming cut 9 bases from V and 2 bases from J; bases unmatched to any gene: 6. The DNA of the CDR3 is TGTGCCAGGATGGGACAGCGAAACACCGGGGAGCTGTTTTTT. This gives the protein CARMGQRNTGELFF.

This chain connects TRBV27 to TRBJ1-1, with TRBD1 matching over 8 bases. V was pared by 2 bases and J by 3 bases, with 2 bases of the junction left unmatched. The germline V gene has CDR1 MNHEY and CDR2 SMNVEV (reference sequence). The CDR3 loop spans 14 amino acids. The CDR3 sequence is CASSLVRGHTEAFF. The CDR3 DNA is TGTGCCAGCAGTTTAGTCAGGGGGCACACTGAAGCTTTCTTT.